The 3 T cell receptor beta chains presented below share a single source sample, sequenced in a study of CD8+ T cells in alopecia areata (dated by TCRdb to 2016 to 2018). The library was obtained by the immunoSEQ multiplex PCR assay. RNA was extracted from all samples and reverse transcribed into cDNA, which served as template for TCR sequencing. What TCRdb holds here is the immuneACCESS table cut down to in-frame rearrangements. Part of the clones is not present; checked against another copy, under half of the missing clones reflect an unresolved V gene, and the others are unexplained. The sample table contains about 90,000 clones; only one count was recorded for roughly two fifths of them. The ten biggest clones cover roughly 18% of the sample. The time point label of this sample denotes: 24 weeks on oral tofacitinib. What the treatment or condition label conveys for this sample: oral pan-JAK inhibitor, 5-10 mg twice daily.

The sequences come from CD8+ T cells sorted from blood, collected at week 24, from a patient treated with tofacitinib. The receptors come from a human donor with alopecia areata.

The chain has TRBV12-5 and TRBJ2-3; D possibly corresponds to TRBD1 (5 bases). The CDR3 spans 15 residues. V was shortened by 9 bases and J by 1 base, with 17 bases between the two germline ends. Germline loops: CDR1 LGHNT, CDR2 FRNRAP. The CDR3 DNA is TGTGCTAGCGGTACCAGGGATTATGGCACAGATACGCAGTATTTT. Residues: CASGTRDYGTDTQYF.

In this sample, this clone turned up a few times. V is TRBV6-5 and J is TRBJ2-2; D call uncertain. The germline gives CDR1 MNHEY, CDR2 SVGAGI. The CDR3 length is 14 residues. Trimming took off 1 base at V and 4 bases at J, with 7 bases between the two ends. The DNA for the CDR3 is TGTGCCAGCAGTTACTTGGGGTCCACCGGGGAGCTGTTTTTT. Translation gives CASSYLGSTGELFF.

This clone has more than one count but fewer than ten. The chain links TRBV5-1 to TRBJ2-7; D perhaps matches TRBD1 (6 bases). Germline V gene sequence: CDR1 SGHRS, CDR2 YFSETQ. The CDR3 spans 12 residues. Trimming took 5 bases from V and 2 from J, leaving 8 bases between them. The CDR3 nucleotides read TGCGCCAGCAGGGCAGGGGCCTACGAGCAGTACTTC. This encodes CASRAGAYEQYF.